This T cell receptor (beta chain) was found in a study of shared clonotypes between healthy human individuals. Terminally differentiated effector memory CD45RA+ cells were excluded by CCR7 positive selection of CD45RO-negative cells. CDR1 and CDR2 from the germline V gene are SGHTA and FQGNSA. This CDR3 has 16 amino acids. Trimming removed 1 base from V and 2 bases from J, with 15 bases in between. Assay: immunoSEQ multiplex PCR; the TCRdb copy retains only in-frame clones and omits some. There are about 610,000 clones in the sample; roughly 96% occur only once, and roughly 0.1% lies in the top ten. The sequence was collected from a woman aged 30 to 39 in good health. The chain recombines TRBV7-2 with TRBJ2-7; perhaps TRBD1 as D (6 bases). The sequencing input was naive CD8+ T cells sorted from blood. The CDR3 is CASSLEATGFPYEQYF. DNA of the CDR3: TGTGCCAGCAGCTTAGAGGCAACAGGGTTTCCCTACGAGCAGTACTTC.